The sequence of this T cell receptor beta chain was determined in a study of T-cell reconstitution after alpha-beta-depleted transplantation in children. Preparation of the TCRbeta library involved a method that used unique molecular identifiers. TCRdb itself ran the PCR reads through MiXCR, one entry per CDR3 protein. The sample consists of approximately 300,000 distinct CDR3 sequences, roughly 9.1% of them appearing once. Germline CDR1 and CDR2: DFQATT and SNEGSKA (reference sequence). The CDR3 is made up of 11 amino acids. V dropped 5 bases and J dropped 5 bases, with 9 bases sitting between them. Study-level points and caveats: From newly produced T cells came most of the T-cell counts and diversity one year after transplant. There were reportedly several hundred expanded graft clones from which alpha-beta T cells came about two months after transplant.

The sample holds many counts of this clonotype. Its antigen is not identified. The chain recombines TRBV20-1 with TRBJ1-2, with no clear D. The sequencing here drew on PBMCs, taken before TCRalphabeta/CD19-depleted stem cell transplant. The source of this sequence is a boy under two years old with acute myeloid leukemia, due to receive a stem cell transplant. The DNA of the CDR3 is TGCAGTGCTTGGGTGCAGTATGGCTACACCTTC. Amino acid sequence: CSAWVQYGYTF.